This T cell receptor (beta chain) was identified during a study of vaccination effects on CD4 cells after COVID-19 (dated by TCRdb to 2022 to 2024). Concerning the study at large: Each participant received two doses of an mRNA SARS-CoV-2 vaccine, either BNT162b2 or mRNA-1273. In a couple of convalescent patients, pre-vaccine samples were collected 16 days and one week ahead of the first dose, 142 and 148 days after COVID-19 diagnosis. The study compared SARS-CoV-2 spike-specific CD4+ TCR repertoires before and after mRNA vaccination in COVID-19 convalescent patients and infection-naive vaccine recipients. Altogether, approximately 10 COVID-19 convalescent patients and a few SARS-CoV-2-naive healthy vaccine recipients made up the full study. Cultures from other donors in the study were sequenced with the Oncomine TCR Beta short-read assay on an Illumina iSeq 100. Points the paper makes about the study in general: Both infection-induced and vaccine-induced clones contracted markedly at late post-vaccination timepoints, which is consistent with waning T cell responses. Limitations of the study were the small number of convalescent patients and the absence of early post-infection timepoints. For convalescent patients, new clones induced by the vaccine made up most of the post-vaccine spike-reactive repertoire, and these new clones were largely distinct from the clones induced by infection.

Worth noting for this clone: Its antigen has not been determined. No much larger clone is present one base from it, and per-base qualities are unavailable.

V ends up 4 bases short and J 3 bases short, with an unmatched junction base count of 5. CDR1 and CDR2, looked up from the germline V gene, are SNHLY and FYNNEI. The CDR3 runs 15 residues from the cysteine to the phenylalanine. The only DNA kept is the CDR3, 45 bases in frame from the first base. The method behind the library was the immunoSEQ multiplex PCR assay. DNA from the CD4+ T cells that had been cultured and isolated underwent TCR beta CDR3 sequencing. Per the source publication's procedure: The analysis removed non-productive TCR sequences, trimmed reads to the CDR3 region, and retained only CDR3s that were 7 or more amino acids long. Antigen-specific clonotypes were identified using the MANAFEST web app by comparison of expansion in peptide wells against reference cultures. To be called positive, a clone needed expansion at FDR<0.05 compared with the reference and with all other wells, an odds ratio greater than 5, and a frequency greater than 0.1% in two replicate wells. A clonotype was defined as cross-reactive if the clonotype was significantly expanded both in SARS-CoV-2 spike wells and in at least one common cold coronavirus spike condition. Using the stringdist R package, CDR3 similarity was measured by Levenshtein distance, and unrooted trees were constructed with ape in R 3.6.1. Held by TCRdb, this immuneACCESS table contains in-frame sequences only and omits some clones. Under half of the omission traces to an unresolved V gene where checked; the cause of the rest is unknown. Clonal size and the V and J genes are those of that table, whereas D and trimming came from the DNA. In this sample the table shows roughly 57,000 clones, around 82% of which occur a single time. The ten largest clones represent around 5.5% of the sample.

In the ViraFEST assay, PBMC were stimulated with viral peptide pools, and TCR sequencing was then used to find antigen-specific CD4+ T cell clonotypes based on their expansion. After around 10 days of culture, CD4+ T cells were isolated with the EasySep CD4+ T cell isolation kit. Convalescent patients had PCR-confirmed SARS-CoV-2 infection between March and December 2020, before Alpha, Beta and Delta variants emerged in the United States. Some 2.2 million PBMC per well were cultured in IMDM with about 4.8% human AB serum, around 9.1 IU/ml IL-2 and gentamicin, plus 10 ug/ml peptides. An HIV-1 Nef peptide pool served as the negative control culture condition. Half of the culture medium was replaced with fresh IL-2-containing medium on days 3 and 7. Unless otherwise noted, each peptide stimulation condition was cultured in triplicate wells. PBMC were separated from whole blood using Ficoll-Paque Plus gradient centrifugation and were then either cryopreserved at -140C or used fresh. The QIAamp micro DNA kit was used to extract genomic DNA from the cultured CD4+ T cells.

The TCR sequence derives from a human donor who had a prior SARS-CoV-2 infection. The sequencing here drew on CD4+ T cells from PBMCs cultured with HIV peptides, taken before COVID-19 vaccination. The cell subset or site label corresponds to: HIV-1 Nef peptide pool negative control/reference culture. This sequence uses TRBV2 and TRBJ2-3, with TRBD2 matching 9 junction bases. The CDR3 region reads CASSGSGRGTDTQYF. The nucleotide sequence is TGTGCCAGCAGTGGTAGCGGGAGAGGAACAGATACGCAGTATTTT.